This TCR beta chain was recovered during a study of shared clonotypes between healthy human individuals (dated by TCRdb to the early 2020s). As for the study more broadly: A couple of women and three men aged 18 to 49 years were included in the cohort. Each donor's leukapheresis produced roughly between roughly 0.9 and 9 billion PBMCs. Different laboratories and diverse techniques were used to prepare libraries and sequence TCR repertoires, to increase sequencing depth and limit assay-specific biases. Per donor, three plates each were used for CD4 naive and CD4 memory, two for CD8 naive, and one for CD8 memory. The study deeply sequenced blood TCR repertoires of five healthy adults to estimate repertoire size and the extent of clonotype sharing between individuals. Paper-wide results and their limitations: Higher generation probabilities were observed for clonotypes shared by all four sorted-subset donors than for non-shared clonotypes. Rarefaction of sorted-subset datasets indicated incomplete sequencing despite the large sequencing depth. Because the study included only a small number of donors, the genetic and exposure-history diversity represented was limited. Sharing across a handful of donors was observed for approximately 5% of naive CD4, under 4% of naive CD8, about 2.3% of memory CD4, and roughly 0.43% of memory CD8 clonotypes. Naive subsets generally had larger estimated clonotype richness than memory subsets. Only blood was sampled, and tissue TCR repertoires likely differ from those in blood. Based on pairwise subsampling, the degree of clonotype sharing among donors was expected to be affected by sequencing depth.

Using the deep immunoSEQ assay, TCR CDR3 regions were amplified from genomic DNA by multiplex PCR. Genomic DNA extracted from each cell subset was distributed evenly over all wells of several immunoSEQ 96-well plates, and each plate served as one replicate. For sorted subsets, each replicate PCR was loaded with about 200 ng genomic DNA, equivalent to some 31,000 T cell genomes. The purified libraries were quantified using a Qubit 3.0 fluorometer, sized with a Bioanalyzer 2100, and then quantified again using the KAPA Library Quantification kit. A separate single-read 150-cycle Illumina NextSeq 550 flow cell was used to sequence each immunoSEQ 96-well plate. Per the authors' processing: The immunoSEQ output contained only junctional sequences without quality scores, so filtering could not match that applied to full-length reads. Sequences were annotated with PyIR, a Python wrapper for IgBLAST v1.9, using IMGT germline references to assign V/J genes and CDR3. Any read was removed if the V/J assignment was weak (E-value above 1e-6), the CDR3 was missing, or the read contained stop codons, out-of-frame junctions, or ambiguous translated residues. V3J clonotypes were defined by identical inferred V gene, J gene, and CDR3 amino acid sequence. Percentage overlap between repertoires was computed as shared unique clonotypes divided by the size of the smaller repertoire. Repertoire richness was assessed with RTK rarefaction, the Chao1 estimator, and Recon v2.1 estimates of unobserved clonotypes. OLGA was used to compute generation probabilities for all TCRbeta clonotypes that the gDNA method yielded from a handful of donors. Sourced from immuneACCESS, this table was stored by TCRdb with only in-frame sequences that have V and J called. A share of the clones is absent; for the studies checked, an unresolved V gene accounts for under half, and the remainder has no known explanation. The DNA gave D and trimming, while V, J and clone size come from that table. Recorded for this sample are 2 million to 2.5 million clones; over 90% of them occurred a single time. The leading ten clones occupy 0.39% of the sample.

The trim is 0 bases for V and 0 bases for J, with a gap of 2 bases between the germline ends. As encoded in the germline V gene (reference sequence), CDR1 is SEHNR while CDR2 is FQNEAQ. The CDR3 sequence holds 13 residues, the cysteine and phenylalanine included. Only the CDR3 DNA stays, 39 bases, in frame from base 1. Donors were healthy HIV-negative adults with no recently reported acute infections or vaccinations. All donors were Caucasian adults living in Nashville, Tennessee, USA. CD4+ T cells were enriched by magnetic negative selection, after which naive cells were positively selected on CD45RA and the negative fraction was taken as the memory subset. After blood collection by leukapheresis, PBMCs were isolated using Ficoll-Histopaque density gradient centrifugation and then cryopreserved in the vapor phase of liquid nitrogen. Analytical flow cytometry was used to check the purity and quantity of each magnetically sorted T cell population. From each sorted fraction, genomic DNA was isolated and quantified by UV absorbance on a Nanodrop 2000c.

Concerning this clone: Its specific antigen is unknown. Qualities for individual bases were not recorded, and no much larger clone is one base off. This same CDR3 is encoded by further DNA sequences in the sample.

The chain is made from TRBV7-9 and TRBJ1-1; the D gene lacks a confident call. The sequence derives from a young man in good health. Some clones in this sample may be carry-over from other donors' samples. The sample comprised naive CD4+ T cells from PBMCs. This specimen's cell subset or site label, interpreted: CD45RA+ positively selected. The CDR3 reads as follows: CASSLAMNTEAFF. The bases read TGTGCCAGCAGCTTAGCCATGAACACTGAAGCTTTCTTT.